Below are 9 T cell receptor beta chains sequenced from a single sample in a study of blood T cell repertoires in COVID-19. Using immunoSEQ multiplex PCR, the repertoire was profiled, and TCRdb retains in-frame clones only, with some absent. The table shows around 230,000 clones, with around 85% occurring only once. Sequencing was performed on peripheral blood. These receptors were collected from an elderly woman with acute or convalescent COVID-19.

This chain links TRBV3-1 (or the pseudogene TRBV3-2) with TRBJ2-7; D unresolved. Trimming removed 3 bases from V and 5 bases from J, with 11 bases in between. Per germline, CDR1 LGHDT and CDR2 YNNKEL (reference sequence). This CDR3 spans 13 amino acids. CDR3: CASSHTLGHEQYF. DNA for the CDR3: TGTGCCAGCAGCCATACCTTGGGCCACGAGCAGTACTTC.

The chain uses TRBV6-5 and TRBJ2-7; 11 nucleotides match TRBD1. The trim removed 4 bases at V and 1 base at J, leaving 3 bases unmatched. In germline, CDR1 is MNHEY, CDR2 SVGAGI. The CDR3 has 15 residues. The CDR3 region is CASSSGTGGSYEQYF. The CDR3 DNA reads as TGTGCCAGCAGTTCCGGGACAGGGGGATCCTACGAGCAGTACTTC.

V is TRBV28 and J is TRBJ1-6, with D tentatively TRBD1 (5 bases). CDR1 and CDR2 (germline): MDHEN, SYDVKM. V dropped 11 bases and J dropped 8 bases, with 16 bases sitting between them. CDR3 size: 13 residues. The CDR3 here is CACRGPGDSPLHF. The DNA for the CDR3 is TGTGCCTGCCGCGGTCCGGGGGATTCACCCCTCCACTTT.

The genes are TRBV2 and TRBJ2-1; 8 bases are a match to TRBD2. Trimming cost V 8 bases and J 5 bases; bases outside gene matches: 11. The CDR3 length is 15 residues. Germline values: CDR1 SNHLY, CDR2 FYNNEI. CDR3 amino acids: CASSEIAGRNNEQFF. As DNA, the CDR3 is TGTGCCAGCTCAGAGATAGCGGGGAGGAACAATGAGCAGTTCTTC.

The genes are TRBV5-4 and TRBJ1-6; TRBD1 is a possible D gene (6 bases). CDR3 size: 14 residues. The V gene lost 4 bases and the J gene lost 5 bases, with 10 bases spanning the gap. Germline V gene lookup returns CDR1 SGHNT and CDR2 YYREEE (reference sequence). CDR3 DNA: TGTGCCAGCAGCCTTTGGACAGATAATTCACCCCTCCACTTT. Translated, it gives CASSLWTDNSPLHF.

The CDR3 loop reads CATSPGGRISTDTQYF. As DNA, the CDR3 is TGTGCCACCAGCCCGGGGGGGAGGATAAGCACAGATACGCAGTATTTT. J is TRBJ2-3 and V is TRBV24-1, with 8 bases aligning to TRBD2. From germline, CDR1 is KGHDR and CDR2 SFDVKD. The V gene end was trimmed by 7 bases and the J gene end by 0 bases; junction bases not matched to a gene: 8. CDR3 length: 16 residues.

In DNA, the CDR3 is TGCAGCGTTGAAGGGCAGGGGGCTGGGGAGCAGTACTTC. Translated: CSVEGQGAGEQYF. The rearrangement uses TRBV29-1 and TRBJ2-7, with 8 bases fitting TRBD1. There are 13 residues in the CDR3. The J segment lost 7 bases and the V segment lost 1 base, leaving 6 bases of the junction unmatched. CDR1 is SQVTM and CDR2 is ANQGSEA in the germline V gene.

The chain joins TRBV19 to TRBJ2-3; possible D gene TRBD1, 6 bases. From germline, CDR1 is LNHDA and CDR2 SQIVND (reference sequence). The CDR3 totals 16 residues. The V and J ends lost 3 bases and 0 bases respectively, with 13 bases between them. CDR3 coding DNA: TGTGCCAGTAGTATGTTAGGGGACATTAGCACAGATACGCAGTATTTT. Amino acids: CASSMLGDISTDTQYF. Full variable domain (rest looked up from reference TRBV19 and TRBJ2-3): DGGITQSPKYLFRKEGQNVTLSCEQNLNHDAMYWYRQDPGQGLRLIYYSQIVNDFQKGDIAEGYSVSREKKESFPLTVTSAQKNPTAFYLCASSMLGDISTDTQYFGPGTRLTVL.

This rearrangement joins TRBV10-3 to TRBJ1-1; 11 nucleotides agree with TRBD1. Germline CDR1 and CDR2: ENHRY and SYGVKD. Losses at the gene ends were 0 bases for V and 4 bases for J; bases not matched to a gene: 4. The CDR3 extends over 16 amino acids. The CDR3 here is CAISESVGTGGTEAFF. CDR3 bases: TGTGCCATCAGTGAGTCGGTTGGGACAGGGGGCACTGAAGCTTTCTTT.